This TCR beta chain was recorded in a study of blood T cell repertoires in COVID-19. Study details: Spain, Italy and the United States supplied samples that represented acute and convalescent COVID-19.

The CDR3 length is 14 residues. Germline assignment: CDR1 SEHNR and CDR2 FQNEAQ (reference sequence). Trimming pared 2 bases from V and 3 bases from J, leaving 7 bases between. Authors' methods: The authors estimated nucleated cell counts from reference gene primer amplification. Libraries were prepared by immunoSEQ multiplex PCR; TCRdb keeps only in-frame clonotypes and omits some of them. D and trimming come from the DNA, and the V and J calls and clone size come from that table. The data contain 300,000 to 400,000 clones, 87% of them singletons. The chain recombines TRBV7-9 with TRBJ1-4; D unclear. The material sequenced was peripheral blood. The clonotype was recovered from a woman aged 60-75 years with COVID-19, enrolled during active disease. The CDR3 DNA is TGTGCCAGCAGCTTAACAGAGTCTAATGAAAAACTGTTTTTT. Encoded protein: CASSLTESNEKLFF.